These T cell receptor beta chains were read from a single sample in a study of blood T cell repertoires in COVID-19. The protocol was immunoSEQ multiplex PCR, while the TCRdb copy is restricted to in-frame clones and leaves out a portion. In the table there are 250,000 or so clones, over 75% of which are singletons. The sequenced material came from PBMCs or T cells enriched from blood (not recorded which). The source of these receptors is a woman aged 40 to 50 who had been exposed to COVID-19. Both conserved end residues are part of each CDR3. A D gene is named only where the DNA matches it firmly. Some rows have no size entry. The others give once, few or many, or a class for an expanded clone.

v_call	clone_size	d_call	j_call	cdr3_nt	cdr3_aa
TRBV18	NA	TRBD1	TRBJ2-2	TGTGCCAGCTCACCCCGGGACAGGGGTACCGGGGAGCTGTTTTTT	CASSPRDRGTGELFF
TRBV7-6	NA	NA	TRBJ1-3	TGTGCCAGCAGCTTAGAGAGGAGGGGCTCTGGAAACACCATATATTTT	CASSLERRGSGNTIYF
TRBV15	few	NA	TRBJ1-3	TGTGCCACCAGCTCCCGGGGTCTGGTATATTTT	CATSSRGLVYF
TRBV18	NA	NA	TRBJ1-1	TGTGCCAGCTCAGCTCAAACCGGGACTCAGGAAGCTTTCTTT	CASSAQTGTQEAFF
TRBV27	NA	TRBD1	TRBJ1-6	TGTGCCAGCAGTCCCAGGGACAGATGGTCACCCCTCCACTTT	CASSPRDRWSPLHF
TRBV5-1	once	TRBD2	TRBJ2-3	TGTGCCAGCAGTACCGGGGACGGGGGGGCGGATACGCAGTATTTT	CASSTGDGGADTQYF
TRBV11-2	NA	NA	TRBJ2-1	TGTGCCAGCACCTGGAACAGAATCTCCTACAATGAGCAGTTCTTC	CASTWNRISYNEQFF
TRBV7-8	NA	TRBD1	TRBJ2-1	TGTGCCAGCAGCTGGGGGGACAGGGGGTTCTACAATGAGCAGTTCTTC	CASSWGDRGFYNEQFF
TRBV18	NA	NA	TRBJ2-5	TGTGCCAGCTCACCTGGGTTAGCTTGGGAGACCCAGTACTTC	CASSPGLAWETQYF
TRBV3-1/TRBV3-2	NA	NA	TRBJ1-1	TGTGCCAGCAGCCAAGCCAGTGAAGCTTTCTTT	CASSQASEAFF
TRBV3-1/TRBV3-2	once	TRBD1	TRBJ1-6	TGTGCCAGCAGCCAAGGGACAGGGAATTCACCCCTCCACTTT	CASSQGTGNSPLHF
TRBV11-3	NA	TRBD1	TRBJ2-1	TGTGCCAGCAGACGCCGGGACAGCTACAATGAGCAGTTCTTC	CASRRRDSYNEQFF
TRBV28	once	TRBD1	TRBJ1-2	TGTGCCAGCAGTTCCTTAGGGGGCGACTATGGCTACACCTTC	CASSSLGGDYGYTF
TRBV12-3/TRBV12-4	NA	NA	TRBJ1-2	TGTGCCAGCAGTTTATCCTCAGGGGCCGGCTACACCTTC	CASSLSSGAGYTF
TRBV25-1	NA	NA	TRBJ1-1	TGTGCCAGCAGTGAATCAGTTAACACTGAAGCTTTCTTT	CASSESVNTEAFF
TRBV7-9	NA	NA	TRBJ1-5	TGTGCCAGCAGCTTAGAAGGGGCCTACAATCAGCCCCAGCATTTT	CASSLEGAYNQPQHF
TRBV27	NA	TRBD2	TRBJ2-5	TGTGCCAGCATGACGGGGGGGGAGACCCAGTACTTC	CASMTGGETQYF
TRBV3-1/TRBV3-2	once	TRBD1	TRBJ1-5	TGTGCCAGCAGCCCGGGACAGAGCAATCAGCCCCAGCATTTT	CASSPGQSNQPQHF
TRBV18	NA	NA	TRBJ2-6	TGTGCCAGCTCACTACTCTCGACATCCTACTCTGGGGCCAACGTCCTGACTTTC	CASSLLSTSYSGANVLTF
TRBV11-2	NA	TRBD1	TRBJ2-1	TGTGCCAGCAGCTTAGCCCGGGACAGGGCGGGCAATGAGCAGTTCTTC	CASSLARDRAGNEQFF
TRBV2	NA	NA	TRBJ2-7	TGTGCCAGCAGTGAATATCAGTCGGCTAGCGAGTTCTCCTACGAGCAGTACTTC	CASSEYQSASEFSYEQYF
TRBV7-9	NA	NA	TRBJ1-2	TGTGCCAGCAGCTTAGGGGACATAATACCCTATGGCTACACCTTC	CASSLGDIIPYGYTF
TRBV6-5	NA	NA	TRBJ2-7	TGTGCCAGCAGGGCCCCCGGGTTGAACTACGAGCAGTACTTC	CASRAPGLNYEQYF
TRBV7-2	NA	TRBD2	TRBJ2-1	TGTGCCAGCAGCTTAGTCGGGGGGGCCTTGAATGAGCAGTTCTTC	CASSLVGGALNEQFF
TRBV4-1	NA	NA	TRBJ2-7	TGCGCCAGCAGCCTGGGGGCCGGGGTCGAGCAGTACTTC	CASSLGAGVEQYF
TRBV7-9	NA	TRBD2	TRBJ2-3	TGTGCCAGCAGCTTGGGACTAGCGGACACAGATACGCAGTATTTT	CASSLGLADTDTQYF
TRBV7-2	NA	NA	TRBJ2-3	TGTGCCAGCAGCCAGGGATGGACGCAGTATTTT	CASSQGWTQYF
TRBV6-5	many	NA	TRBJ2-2	TGTGCCAGCAGTTACTCATCAAACGGCGGGGAGCTGTTTTTT	CASSYSSNGGELFF
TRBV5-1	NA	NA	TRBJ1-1	TGTGCCAGCAGCCCGGCGAGGGGGACTGAAGCTTTCTTT	CASSPARGTEAFF